This T cell receptor beta chain was retrieved from a study of blood T cell repertoires in COVID-19. Study details: The study drew acute and convalescent COVID-19 samples from the United States, Italy and Spain. In each case, the material was cDNA or gDNA derived from T cells, B-cell-depleted T cells, or PBMCs.

With respect to this clone: A much larger clonotype is one base distant, so this may be a read error. The same CDR3 also results from other DNA sequences found in this sample.

The repertoire was sequenced with immunoSEQ multiplex PCR; TCRdb's copy has only in-frame clones and lacks some. The sample shows under 200,000 clones, 84% of them seen only once. Germline V gene data show CDR1 as SGHVS and CDR2 as FQNEAQ. The CDR3 loop spans 14 amino acids. V shed 8 bases, J shed 8 bases, and the junction held 11 bases outside the gene matches. This receptor was identified in a woman of 80 years or more with COVID-19, enrolled during active disease. This chain uses TRBV7-8 with TRBJ2-1, with 8 bases lining up with TRBD2. Sequenced material: peripheral blood. The CDR3 nucleotides are TGTGCCAGCCGCCGGGGGGGGGCGTGGGATGAGCAGTTCTTC. Protein: CASRRGGAWDEQFF.